This T cell receptor beta chain appears in the sequencing data of a study of T cells in Graves' hyperthyroidism and ophthalmopathy. Study results and caveats: Within blood appeared most thyroid clonotypes that had expanded above 0.001.

PBMCs were obtained from approximately 10 ml fresh peripheral blood. This CDR3 comprises 14 residues. V was cut by 7 bases and J by 6 bases, with 15 bases left in between. Germline V CDR1 and CDR2: SGHTA, FQGNSA. The investigators amplified TCR beta CDR3 regions from RNA transcripts. First-round RT-PCR with HTBI primers amplified the TCR CDR3 region. Using its own MiXCR run on the multiplex PCR reads, TCRdb lists one record per CDR3 protein. Of fewer than 450,000 distinct CDR3 sequences in the sample, more than 12% were seen once. To note about this clonotype: Its matching antigen is unknown.

This chain uses TRBV7-2 with TRBJ2-2; D is ambiguous. Specimen: blood. The sequence was obtained from a man aged 45-65 years with Graves' ophthalmopathy. The CDR3 is CASTHNGYAGELFF. Here the CDR3 DNA reads TGTGCCAGCACCCATAACGGGTATGCCGGGGAGCTGTTTTTT. Full variable domain (missing parts from reference TRBV7-2 and TRBJ2-2): GAGVSQSPSNKVTEKGKDVELRCDPISGHTALYWYRQSLGQGLEFLIYFQGNSAPDKSGLPSDRFSAERTGGSVSTLTIQRTQQEDSAVYLCASTHNGYAGELFFGEGSRLTVL.